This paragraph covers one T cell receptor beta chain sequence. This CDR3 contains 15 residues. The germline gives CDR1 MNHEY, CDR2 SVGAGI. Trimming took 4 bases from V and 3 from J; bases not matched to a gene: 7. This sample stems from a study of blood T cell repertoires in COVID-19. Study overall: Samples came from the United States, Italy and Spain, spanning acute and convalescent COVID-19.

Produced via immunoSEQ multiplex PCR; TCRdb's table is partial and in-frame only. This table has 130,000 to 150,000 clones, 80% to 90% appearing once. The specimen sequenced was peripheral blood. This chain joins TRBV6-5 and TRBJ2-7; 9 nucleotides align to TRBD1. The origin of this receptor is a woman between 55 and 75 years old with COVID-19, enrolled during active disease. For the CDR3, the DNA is TGTGCCAGCAGTTTGAGACAGGGGGAAGGCTACGAGCAGTACTTC. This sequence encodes CASSLRQGEGYEQYF.